These 3 T cell receptor beta chains were sequenced from one sample in a study of OX40 agonist ivuxolimab in advanced cancers. This table comes from immunoSEQ multiplex PCR, and its TCRdb copy is limited to in-frame clones, with some not included. The repertoire holds 70,000 to 95,000 clones, with 80% to 90% as singletons. This material consisted of CD4+ or CD8+ T cells sorted from blood, taken in a trial of the OX40 agonist ivuxolimab. The receptor set was obtained from an adult with an advanced solid tumor such as melanoma, head and neck, liver or kidney cancer.

V usage is TRBV10-3 and J usage is TRBJ1-6; no reliable D call. Trimming took 2 bases from V and 7 from J, leaving 3 bases between them. Germline CDR1 ENHRY, CDR2 SYGVKD. This CDR3 contains 12 residues. The CDR3 bases are TGTGCCATCAGTGAGGCAAATTCACCCCTCCACTTT. It translates to CAISEANSPLHF.

This clone was detected a few times. The V and J genes are TRBV7-9 and TRBJ1-5; unclear D gene. The CDR3 loop spans 13 amino acids. Trimming took off 5 bases at V and 6 bases at J, with 11 bases between the two ends. Germline values: CDR1 SEHNR, CDR2 FQNEAQ (reference sequence). CDR3 region: CASSPQEGQPQHF. The CDR3 DNA reads as TGTGCCAGCAGCCCCCAAGAAGGTCAGCCCCAGCATTTT.

The CDR3 DNA reads as TGTGCCAGCAGCCCCTTCGGCTCCTACAATGAGCAGTTCTTC. Translating it yields CASSPFGSYNEQFF. The chain employs TRBV28 and TRBJ2-1; D remains ambiguous. Germline V lookup: CDR1 MDHEN, CDR2 SYDVKM. The CDR3 totals 14 residues. V lost 6 bases and J lost 0, with 9 bases in between.